The sequence of this T cell receptor beta chain was determined in a study of shared clonotypes between healthy human individuals (TCRdb year 2020). Context from the whole study: The cohort included a few men and a couple of women between 18 and 49 years of age. Each donor's leukapheresis produced roughly between roughly 0.85 and 9.5 billion PBMCs. To estimate repertoire size and how much clonotype sharing occurs between individuals, the study deeply sequenced the blood TCR repertoires of about five healthy adults. For each donor, three plates each were used for CD4 naive and CD4 memory, two plates were used for CD8 naive, and one plate was used for CD8 memory. To increase sequencing depth and limit assay-specific biases, TCR repertoire library preparation and sequencing were carried out by different laboratories using diverse techniques. Study-wide findings and limitations: Naive subsets generally had larger estimated clonotype richness than memory subsets did. Compared with non-shared clonotypes, clonotypes shared by all four sorted-subset donors had higher generation probabilities. Sampling was restricted to blood, and TCR repertoires in tissue are likely to differ from TCR repertoires in blood. Incomplete sequencing was indicated by rarefaction of sorted-subset datasets, despite the large sequencing depth. Because the study included a small number of donors, the genetic and exposure-history diversity represented was limited. About 5% of naive CD4, more than 3% of naive CD8, about 2.4% of memory CD4, and 0.4% of memory CD8 clonotypes were shared across several donors. Pairwise subsampling led to the expectation that sequencing depth would affect the degree of clonotype sharing among donors.

Including cysteine and phenylalanine, the CDR3 has 16 amino acids. Only the CDR3 region is kept as DNA, spanning 48 bases read in frame from base 1. Between the V and J ends, shortened by 4 bases and 1 base respectively, the junction contains 15 bases. CDR1 is given as MNHEY and CDR2 as SVGAGI, both from the germline V gene. The donors were healthy, HIV-negative adults who had no recently reported acute infections or vaccinations. All donors were Caucasian adults living in Nashville, Tennessee, USA. Magnetic negative selection was used to enrich CD4+ T cells, after which naive cells were positively selected on CD45RA and the negative fraction became the memory subset. Blood was collected by leukapheresis, and PBMCs were isolated by Ficoll-Histopaque density gradient centrifugation and then cryopreserved in liquid nitrogen vapor phase. Purity and quantity of every magnetically sorted T cell population were checked by analytical flow cytometry. Genomic DNA was isolated from each sorted fraction and quantified by UV absorbance on a Nanodrop 2000c.

Using the deep immunoSEQ assay, TCR CDR3 regions were amplified from genomic DNA by multiplex PCR. Extracted genomic DNA from each cell subset was distributed evenly across all wells of several immunoSEQ 96-well plates, and each plate was treated as a replicate. Each replicate PCR for sorted subsets received around 210 ng genomic DNA, equal to about 30,000 T cell genomes. Purified libraries were measured with a Qubit 3.0 fluorometer, size-checked on a Bioanalyzer 2100, and measured again with the KAPA Library Quantification kit. Every immunoSEQ 96-well plate was sequenced on a dedicated single-read 150-cycle Illumina NextSeq 550 flow cell. The authors' analysis ran thus. Because the immunoSEQ output held only junctional sequences and lacked quality scores, the filtering could not match the filtering applied to full-length reads. Sequences were annotated with PyIR, a Python wrapper for IgBLAST v1.9, using IMGT germline references to assign V/J genes and CDR3. Reads with weak V/J assignments (E-value above 1e-6), missing CDR3, stop codons, out-of-frame junctions, or ambiguous translated residues were removed. V3J clonotypes were defined as sequences sharing an identical inferred V gene, J gene, and CDR3 amino acid sequence. Percentage overlap between repertoires was calculated by dividing the number of shared unique clonotypes by the size of the smaller repertoire. Three approaches were used to assess repertoire richness: RTK rarefaction, the Chao1 estimator, and Recon v2.1 estimates of unobserved clonotypes. Generation probabilities were computed with OLGA for all TCRbeta clonotypes obtained by the gDNA method from several donors. The immuneACCESS repertoire file appears here via TCRdb, limited to in-frame rearrangements. These files lack a portion of the clones; in checked studies, under half of the deficit traces to unresolved V genes, and the cause of the others is not known. Clone size and V and J calls were adopted from that table, with D and trimming inferred from the DNA. In all, the sample holds 550,000 to 850,000 clones, and around 77% of those were seen once. The ten biggest clones cover about 1.7% of the sample.

About this clone itself: No cognate antigen has been identified for it. No per-base quality is available; no much larger clone lies one base away.

This sequence originates from a woman aged 25-40 years in good health. Sequenced sample: memory CD4+ T cells sorted from blood. The cell subset or site label of this sample denotes: CD45RA-negative fraction. Here the chain combines TRBV6-5 and TRBJ2-3; the D gene is unclear. The sequence in DNA is TGTGCCAGCAGTTCCCGACCCAATCCCGGCACAGATACGCAGTATTTT. Its translation is CASSSRPNPGTDTQYF.